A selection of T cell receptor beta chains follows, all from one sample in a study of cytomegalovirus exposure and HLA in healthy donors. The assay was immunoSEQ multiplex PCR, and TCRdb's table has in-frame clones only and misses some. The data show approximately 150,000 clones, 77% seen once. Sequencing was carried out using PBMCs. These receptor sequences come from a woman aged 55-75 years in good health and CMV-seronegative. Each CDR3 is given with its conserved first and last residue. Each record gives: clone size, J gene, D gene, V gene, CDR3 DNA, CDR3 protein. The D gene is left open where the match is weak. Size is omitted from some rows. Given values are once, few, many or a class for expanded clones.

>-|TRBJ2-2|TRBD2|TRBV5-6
TGTGCCAGCAGCCGGGACTACTCAAAGACCGGGGAGCTGTTTTTT
CASSRDYSKTGELFF
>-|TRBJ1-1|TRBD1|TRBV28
TGTGCCAGCAGTTTTAACAGGGGCACCCCTGAAGCTTTCTTT
CASSFNRGTPEAFF
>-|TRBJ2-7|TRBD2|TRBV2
TGTGCCAGCTTTTTCAGAAGCGGGGAAGTTCAGTACTTC
CASFFRSGEVQYF
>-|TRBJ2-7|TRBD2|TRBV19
TGTGCCAGTAGTATCTCAGCGGGAGTTAACTACGAGCAGTACTTC
CASSISAGVNYEQYF
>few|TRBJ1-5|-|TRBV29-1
TGCAGCGTTACCGAGGGGGGCAATCAGCCCCAGCATTTT
CSVTEGGNQPQHF
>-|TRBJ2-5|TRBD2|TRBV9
TGTGCCAGCAGCATTGGGACTAGCGGGAGTGAGACCCAGTACTTC
CASSIGTSGSETQYF
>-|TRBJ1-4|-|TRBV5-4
TGTGCCAGCAGCGTCTTACCGGGGAGGGGGTTTGGAACTAATGAAAAACTGTTTTTT
CASSVLPGRGFGTNEKLFF
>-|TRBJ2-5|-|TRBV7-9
TGTGCCAGCAGCTTACGAGGTGCGGGGACCCAGTACTTC
CASSLRGAGTQYF
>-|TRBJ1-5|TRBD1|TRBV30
TGTGCCTGCCAGGGGGCGGGAAGCAATCAGCCCCAGCATTTT
CACQGAGSNQPQHF
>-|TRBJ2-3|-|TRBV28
TGTGCCAGCAGTTTAGGCCCATGGGATACGCAGTATTTT
CASSLGPWDTQYF
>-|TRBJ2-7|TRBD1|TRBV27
TGTGCCAGCAGTTTAACACAGGGGGTTACGGGGTCCTACGAGCAGTACTTC
CASSLTQGVTGSYEQYF
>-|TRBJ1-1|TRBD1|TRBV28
TGTGCCAGCAGTCCCAACAGGGGACCTATGAACACTGAAGCTTTCTTT
CASSPNRGPMNTEAFF
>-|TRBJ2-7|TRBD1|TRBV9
TGTGCCAGCAGCCCTGGGACAGGGACCTACGAGCAGTACTTC
CASSPGTGTYEQYF
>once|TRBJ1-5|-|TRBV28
TGTGCCAGCACCTCTCTTCCCAGGGGCCCAGGGTCTTTT
CASTSLPRGPGSF
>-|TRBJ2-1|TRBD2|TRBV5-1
TGCGCCAGCAGCAAAATCGATGGACTAGCGGGCAACAATGAGCAGTTCTTC
CASSKIDGLAGNNEQFF
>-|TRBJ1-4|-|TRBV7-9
TGTGCCAGCAGCTTATATAGCAGCCCCTGGACTAATGAAAAACTGTTTTTT
CASSLYSSPWTNEKLFF
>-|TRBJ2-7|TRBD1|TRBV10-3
TGTGCCATCAGGAATGGACAGGGGGAGACCTACGAGCAGTACTTC
CAIRNGQGETYEQYF
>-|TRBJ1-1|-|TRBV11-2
TGTGCCAGCAGCTTAGTGGACAGAGGTCGAGCTTTCTTT
CASSLVDRGRAFF
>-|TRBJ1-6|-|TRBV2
TGTGCCAGCAGAGATCAGGGGAGCTCCTATAATTCACCCCTCCACTTT
CASRDQGSSYNSPLHF
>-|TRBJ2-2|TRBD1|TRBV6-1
TGTGCCAGCCGAGACAGGGCGACCGGGGAGCTGTTTTTT
CASRDRATGELFF
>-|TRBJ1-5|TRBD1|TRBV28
TGTGCCAGCAGTTACTATGGGACAGCTTATAGCAATCAGCCCCAGCATTTT
CASSYYGTAYSNQPQHF